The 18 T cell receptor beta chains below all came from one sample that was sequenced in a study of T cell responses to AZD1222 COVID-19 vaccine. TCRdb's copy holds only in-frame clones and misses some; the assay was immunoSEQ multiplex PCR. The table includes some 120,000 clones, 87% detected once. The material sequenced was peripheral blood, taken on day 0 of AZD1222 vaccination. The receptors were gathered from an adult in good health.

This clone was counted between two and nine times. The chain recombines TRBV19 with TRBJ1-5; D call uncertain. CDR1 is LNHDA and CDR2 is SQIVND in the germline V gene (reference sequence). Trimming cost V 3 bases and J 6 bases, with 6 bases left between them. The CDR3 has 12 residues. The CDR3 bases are TGTGCCAGTAGTATGGGTCCTCAGCCCCAGCATTTT. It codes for CASSMGPQPQHF.

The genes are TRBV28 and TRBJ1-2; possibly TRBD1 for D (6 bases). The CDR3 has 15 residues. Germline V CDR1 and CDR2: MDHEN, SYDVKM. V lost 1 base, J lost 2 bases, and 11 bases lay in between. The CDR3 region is CASSLFGGPNYGYTF. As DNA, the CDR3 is TGTGCCAGCAGTTTATTCGGGGGGCCCAACTATGGCTACACCTTC.

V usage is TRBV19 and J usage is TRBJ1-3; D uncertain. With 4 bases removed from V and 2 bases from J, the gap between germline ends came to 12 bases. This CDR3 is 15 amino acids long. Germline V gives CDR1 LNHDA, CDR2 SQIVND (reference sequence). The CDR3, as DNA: TGTGCCAGTAGTACTTGGGGAACGGCTGGAAACACCATATATTTT. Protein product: CASSTWGTAGNTIYF.

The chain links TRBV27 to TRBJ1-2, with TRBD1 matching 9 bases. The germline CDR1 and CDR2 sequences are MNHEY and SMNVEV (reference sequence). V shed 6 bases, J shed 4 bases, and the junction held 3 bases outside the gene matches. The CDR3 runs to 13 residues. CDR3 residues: CASSQDRGYGYTF. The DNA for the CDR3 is TGTGCCAGCAGCCAGGACAGGGGCTATGGCTACACCTTC.

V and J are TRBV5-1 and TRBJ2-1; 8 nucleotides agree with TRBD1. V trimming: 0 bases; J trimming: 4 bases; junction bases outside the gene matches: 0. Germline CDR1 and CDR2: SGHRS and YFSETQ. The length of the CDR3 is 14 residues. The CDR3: CASSLDRGYNEQFF. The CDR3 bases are TGCGCCAGCAGCTTGGACAGGGGGTACAATGAGCAGTTCTTC. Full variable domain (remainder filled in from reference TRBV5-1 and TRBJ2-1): KAGVTQTPRYLIKTRGQQVTLSCSPISGHRSVSWYQQTPGQGLQFLFEYFSETQRNKGNFPGRFSGRQFSNSRSEMNVSTLELGDSALYLCASSLDRGYNEQFFGPGTRLTVL.

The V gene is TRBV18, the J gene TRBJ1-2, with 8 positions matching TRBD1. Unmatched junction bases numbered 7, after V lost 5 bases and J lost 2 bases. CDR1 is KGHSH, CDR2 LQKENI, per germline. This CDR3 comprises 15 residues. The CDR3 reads CASSSGTGLNYGYTF. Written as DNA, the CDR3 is TGTGCCAGCTCATCAGGGACAGGTCTAAACTATGGCTACACCTTC.

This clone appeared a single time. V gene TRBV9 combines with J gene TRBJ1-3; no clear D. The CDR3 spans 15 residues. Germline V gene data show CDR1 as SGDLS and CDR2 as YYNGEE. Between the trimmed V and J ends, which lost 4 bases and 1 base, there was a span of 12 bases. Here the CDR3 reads CASSPPGRSGNTIYF. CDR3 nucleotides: TGTGCCAGCAGCCCCCCCGGACGGTCTGGAAACACCATATATTTT.

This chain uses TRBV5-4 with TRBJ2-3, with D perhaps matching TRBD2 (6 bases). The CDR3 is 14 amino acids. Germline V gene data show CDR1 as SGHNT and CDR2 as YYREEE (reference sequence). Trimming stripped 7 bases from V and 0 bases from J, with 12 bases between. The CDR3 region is CASAAGTSTDTQYF. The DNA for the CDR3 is TGTGCCAGCGCAGCTGGGACTAGCACAGATACGCAGTATTTT.

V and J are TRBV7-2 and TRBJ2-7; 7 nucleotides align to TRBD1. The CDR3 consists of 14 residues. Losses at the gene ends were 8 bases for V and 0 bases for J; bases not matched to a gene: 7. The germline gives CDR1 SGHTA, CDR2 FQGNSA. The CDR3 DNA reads TGTGCCAGCCGACCGGGACAGAGCTCCTACGAGCAGTACTTC. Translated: CASRPGQSSYEQYF. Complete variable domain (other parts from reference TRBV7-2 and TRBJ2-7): GAGVSQSPSNKVTEKGKDVELRCDPISGHTALYWYRQSLGQGLEFLIYFQGNSAPDKSGLPSDRFSAERTGGSVSTLTIQRTQQEDSAVYLCASRPGQSSYEQYFGPGTRLTVT.

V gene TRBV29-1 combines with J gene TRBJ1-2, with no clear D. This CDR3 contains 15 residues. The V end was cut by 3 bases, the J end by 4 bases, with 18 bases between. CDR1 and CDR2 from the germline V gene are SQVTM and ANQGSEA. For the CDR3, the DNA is TGCAGCGTTGACCCAGTTTCGATCGAGGTCTATGGCTACACCTTC. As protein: CSVDPVSIEVYGYTF.

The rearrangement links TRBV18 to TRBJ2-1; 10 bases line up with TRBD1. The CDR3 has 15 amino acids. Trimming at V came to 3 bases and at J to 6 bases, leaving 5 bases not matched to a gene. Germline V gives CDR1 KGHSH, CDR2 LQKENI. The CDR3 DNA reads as TGTGCCAGCTCACCTCGGACAGGGGGAGGCAATGAGCAGTTCTTC. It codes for CASSPRTGGGNEQFF.

CDR3 loop: CASRPERGHTQPQHF. The CDR3 nucleotides read TGTGCCAGCAGGCCTGAAAGGGGGCATACTCAGCCCCAGCATTTT. The rearrangement links TRBV6-2 or TRBV6-3 to TRBJ1-5; 7 nucleotides line up with TRBD1. V lost 6 bases and J lost 6; bases outside the gene matches: 11. CDR1 is MNHEY and CDR2 is SVGEGT in the germline V gene. There are 15 residues in the CDR3.

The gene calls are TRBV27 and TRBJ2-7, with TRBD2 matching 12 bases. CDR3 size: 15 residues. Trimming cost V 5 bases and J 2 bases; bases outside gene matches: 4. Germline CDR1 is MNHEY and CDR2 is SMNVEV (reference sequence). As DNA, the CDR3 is TGTGCCAGCAGTCGGACTAGCGGGGCCCCCTACGAGCAGTACTTC. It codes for CASSRTSGAPYEQYF.

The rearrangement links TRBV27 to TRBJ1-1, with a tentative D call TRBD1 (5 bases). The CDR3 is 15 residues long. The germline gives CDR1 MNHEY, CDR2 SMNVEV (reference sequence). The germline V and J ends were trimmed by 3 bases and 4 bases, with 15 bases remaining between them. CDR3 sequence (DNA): TGTGCCAGCAGTTTGTCCCCAGGGACGGGCACTGAAGCTTTCTTT. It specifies CASSLSPGTGTEAFF.

The CDR3 bases are TGTGCCAGCCTGAAGGGCTACGAGCAGTACTTC. Residues: CASLKGYEQYF. The J gene is TRBJ2-7, the V gene TRBV6-5; no clear D. Germline-derived CDR1 and CDR2 are MNHEY and SVGAGI. V lost 8 bases and J lost 3, with 8 bases in between. CDR3 length: 11 amino acids.

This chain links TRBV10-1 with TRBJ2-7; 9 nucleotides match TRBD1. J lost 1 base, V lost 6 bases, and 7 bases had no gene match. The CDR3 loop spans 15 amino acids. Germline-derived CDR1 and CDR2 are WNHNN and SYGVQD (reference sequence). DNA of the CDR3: TGCGCCAGCAGCTCGGACAGGGGAGATTCCTACGAGCAGTACTTC. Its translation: CASSSDRGDSYEQYF.

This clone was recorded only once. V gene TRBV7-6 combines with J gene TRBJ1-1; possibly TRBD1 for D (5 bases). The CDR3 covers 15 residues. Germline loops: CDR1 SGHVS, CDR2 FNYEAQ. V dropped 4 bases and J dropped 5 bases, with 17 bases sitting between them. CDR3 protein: CASSSKAGSGTEAFF. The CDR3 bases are TGTGCCAGCAGCTCCAAGGCAGGGAGTGGGACTGAAGCTTTCTTT.

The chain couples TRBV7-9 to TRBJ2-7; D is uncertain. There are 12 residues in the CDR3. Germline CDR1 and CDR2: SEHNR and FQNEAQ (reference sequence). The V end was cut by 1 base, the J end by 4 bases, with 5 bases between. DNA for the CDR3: TGTGCCAGCAGCTTAGTGGCGTACGAGCAGTACTTC. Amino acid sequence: CASSLVAYEQYF.